This TCR beta chain appears in the sequencing data of a study of T cell repertoires and HLA-DP antigens. On the study more broadly: Sorted CD137+CD4+ samples averaged about 0.2 ug DNA; pre-culture CD4+ samples, approximately 1,100 ng. Notes on the study in general: Responder cells were total CD4+ cells with a HeLa antigen-presenting system.

The CDR3 is 13 residues long. V lost 4 bases and J 1 base, leaving 7 bases between the germline ends. Germline V lookup: CDR1 MNHNS, CDR2 SASEGT. About this clone itself: The target antigen is unknown.

The primer mix covered 54 TRBV segments and 13 TRBJ segments. Sequencing used immunoSEQ multiplex PCR; TCRdb keeps in-frame clones, though not all of them. This table has fewer than 75,000 clones, over 75% appearing once. Sequencing was carried out using CD4+ T cells from PBMCs. V and J are TRBV6-1 and TRBJ1-1, with D unresolved. The source of this sequence is a man in his sixties in good health and CMV-seronegative. The CDR3 DNA follows: TGTGCCAGCAGTGGTTCCACGAACACTGAAGCTTTCTTT. This codes for CASSGSTNTEAFF.